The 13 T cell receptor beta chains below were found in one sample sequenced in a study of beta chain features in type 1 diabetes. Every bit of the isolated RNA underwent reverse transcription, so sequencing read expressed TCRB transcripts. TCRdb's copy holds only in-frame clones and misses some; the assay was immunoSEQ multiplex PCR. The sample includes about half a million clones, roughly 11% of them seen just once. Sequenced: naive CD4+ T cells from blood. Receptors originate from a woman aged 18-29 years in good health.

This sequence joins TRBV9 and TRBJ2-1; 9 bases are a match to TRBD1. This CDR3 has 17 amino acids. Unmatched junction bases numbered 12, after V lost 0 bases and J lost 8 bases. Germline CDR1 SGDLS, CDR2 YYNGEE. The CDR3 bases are TGTGCCAGCAGCGTAGATGCGTGGGACAGGGATGACGATGAGCAGTTCTTC. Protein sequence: CASSVDAWDRDDDEQFF.

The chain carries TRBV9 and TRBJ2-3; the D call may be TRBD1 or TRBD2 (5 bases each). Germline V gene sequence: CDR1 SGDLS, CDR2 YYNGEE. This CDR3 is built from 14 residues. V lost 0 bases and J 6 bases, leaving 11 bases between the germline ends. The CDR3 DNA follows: TGTGCCAGCAGCGTAGCTTCGGGGCGGGATACGCAGTATTTT. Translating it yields CASSVASGRDTQYF.

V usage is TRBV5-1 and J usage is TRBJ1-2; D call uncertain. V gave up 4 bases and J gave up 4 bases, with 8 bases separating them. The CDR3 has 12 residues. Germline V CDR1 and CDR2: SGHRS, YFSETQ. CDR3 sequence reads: CASSAGSYGYTF. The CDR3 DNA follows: TGCGCCAGCAGCGCCGGGAGCTATGGCTACACCTTC.

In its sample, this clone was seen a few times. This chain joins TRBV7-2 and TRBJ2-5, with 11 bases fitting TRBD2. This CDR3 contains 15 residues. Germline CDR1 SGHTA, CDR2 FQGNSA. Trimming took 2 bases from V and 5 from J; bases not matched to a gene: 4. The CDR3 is CASSLRLAGSETQYF. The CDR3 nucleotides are TGTGCCAGCAGCTTACGACTAGCGGGGAGCGAGACCCAGTACTTC.

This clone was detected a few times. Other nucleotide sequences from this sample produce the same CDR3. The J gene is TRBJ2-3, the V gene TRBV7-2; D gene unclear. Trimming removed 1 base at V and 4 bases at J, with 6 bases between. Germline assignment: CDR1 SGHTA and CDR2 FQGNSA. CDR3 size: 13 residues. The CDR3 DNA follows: TGTGCCAGCAGCTTAGGACTTGCAGATACGCAGTATTTT. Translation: CASSLGLADTQYF.

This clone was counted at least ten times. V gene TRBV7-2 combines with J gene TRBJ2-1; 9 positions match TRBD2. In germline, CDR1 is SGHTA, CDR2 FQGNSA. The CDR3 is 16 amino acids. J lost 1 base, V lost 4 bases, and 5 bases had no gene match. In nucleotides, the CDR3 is TGTGCCAGCAGCTACCGGCTAGCGGGATCCTACAATGAGCAGTTCTTC. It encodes CASSYRLAGSYNEQFF.

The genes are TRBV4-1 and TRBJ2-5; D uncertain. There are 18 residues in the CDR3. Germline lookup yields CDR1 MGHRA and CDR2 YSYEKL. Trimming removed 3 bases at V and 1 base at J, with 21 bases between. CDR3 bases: TGCGCCAGCAGCCAGAGTCAGCTCCCTAACCACCTCCAAGAGACCCAGTACTTC. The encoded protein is CASSQSQLPNHLQETQYF.

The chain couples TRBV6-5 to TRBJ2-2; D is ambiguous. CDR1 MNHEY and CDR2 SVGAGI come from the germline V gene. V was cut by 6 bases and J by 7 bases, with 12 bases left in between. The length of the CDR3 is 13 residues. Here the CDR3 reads CASRDGDYGELFF. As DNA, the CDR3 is TGTGCCAGCAGGGACGGTGATTACGGGGAGCTGTTTTTT.

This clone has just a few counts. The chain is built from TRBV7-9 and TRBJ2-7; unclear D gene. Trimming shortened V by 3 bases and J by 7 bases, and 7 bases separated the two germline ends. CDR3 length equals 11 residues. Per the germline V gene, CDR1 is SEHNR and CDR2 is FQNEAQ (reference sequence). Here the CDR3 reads CASSFGREQYF. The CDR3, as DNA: TGTGCCAGCAGCTTCGGAAGGGAGCAGTACTTC. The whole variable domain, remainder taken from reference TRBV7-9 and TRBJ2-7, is DTGVSQNPRHKITKRGQNVTFRCDPISEHNRLYWYRQTLGQGPEFLTYFQNEAQLEKSRLLSDRFSAERPKGSFSTLEIQRTEQGDSAMYLCASSFGREQYFGPGTRLTVT.

The CDR3 bases are TGTGCCAGCAGCTTAGTCGGACAGGGGATGCCCTATAATTCACCCCTCCACTTT. Its translation: CASSLVGQGMPYNSPLHF. This sequence joins TRBV7-2 and TRBJ1-6, with TRBD1 matching over 9 bases. This CDR3 is built from 18 residues. From germline, CDR1 is SGHTA and CDR2 FQGNSA. Unmatched junction bases numbered 6, after V lost 1 base and J lost 2 bases. The full variable domain, completed using reference TRBV7-2 and TRBJ1-6, is GAGVSQSPSNKVTEKGKDVELRCDPISGHTALYWYRQSLGQGLEFLIYFQGNSAPDKSGLPSDRFSAERTGGSVSTLTIQRTQQEDSAVYLCASSLVGQGMPYNSPLHFGNGTRLTVT.

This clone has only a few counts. This chain's CDR3 is CASSFHISGELFF. The CDR3 DNA reads TGTGCCAGCAGCTTTCACATTTCCGGGGAGCTGTTTTTT. The chain joins TRBV7-9 to TRBJ2-2; D is unresolved. The CDR3 consists of 13 residues. With 3 bases removed from V and 6 bases from J, the gap between germline ends came to 8 bases. The germline CDR1 and CDR2 sequences are SEHNR and FQNEAQ (reference sequence).

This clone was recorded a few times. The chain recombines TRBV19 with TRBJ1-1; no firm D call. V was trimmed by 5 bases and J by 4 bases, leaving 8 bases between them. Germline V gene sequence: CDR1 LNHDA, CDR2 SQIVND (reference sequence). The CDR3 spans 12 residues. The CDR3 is CASSRRITEAFF. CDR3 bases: TGTGCCAGTAGTCGTCGCATCACTGAAGCTTTCTTT. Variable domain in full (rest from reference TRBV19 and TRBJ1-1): DGGITQSPKYLFRKEGQNVTLSCEQNLNHDAMYWYRQDPGQGLRLIYYSQIVNDFQKGDIAEGYSVSREKKESFPLTVTSAQKNPTAFYLCASSRRITEAFFGQGTRLTVV.

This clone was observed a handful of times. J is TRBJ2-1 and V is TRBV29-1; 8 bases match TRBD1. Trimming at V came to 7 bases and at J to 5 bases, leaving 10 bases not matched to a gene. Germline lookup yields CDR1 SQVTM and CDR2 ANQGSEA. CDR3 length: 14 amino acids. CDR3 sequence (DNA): TGCAGCGCCCGGACCGGGACAGGTAACAATGAGCAGTTCTTC. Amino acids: CSARTGTGNNEQFF.